The clone carrying this TCR beta chain was found once. CDR3 length: 15 residues. Trimming removed 5 bases from V and 0 bases from J, with 10 bases in between. Germline CDR1 reads SGHTA; CDR2 reads FQGTGA. The protocol was immunoSEQ multiplex PCR, while the TCRdb copy is restricted to in-frame clones and leaves out a portion. The sample lists tens of thousands of clones, around 85% occurring once. The data derive from a study of T cell responses to AZD1222 COVID-19 vaccine. This chain joins TRBV7-3 and TRBJ2-2; tentatively, D is TRBD2 (6 bases). Sequencing was performed on peripheral blood, taken 28 days after the second AZD1222 dose. This sequence originates from an adult who received the AZD1222 COVID-19 vaccine. The CDR3 sequence is CASSLGTSNTGELFF. CDR3 in DNA: TGTGCCAGCAGCCTCGGGACTTCGAACACCGGGGAGCTGTTTTTT.